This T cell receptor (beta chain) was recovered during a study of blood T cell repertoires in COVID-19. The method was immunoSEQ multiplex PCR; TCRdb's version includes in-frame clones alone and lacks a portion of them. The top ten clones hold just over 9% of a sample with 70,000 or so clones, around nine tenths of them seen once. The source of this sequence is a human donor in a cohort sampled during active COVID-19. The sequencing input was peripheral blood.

CDR3 DNA sequence: TGCGCCAGCAGCTTGGGGACTTACAATGAGCAGTTCTTC. As protein: CASSLGTYNEQFF. The chain has TRBV5-1 and TRBJ2-1; weak D call: TRBD2 (5 bases). The germline V and J ends were trimmed by 0 bases and 4 bases, with 5 bases remaining between them. The CDR3 contains 13 residues. The germline V gene encodes CDR1 SGHRS and CDR2 YFSETQ.